This is a list of T cell receptor beta chains from one sample in a study of cytotoxic CD8 clonotypes in ibrutinib-treated CLL. Generated by immunoSEQ multiplex PCR, the TCRdb table keeps only in-frame clones and is missing some. The data contain 200,000 to 250,000 clones, approximately 75% of them singletons. The sequences come from PBMCs, collected after 12 months of ibrutinib treatment. Receptors originate from a human donor with chronic lymphocytic leukemia. Each CDR3 is given with its conserved first and last residue. Fields, in order: CDR3 protein, CDR3 DNA, D gene, V gene, J gene, clone size. The D gene is left open where the match is weak. Clone size appears in some rows only: once, few, many, or a class for an expanded clone.

CASRKRASEETQYF	TGTGCCAGCAGGAAGAGGGCTAGTGAAGAGACCCAGTACTTC	.	TRBV2	TRBJ2-5	.
CAWLARTDTQYF	TGTGCCTGGCTAGCTCGCACAGATACGCAGTATTTT	.	TRBV30	TRBJ2-3	.
CASSYSGLGTNEKLFF	TGTGCCAGCAGTTACTCGGGGCTCGGAACTAATGAAAAACTGTTTTTT	.	TRBV6-5	TRBJ1-4	.
CASLGQGVHEQYF	TGTGCCAGCCTGGGACAGGGTGTCCACGAGCAGTACTTC	TRBD1	TRBV2	TRBJ2-7	.
CASSVGQHNTDTQYF	TGTGCCAGCAGTGTCGGACAGCACAACACAGATACGCAGTATTTT	.	TRBV25-1	TRBJ2-3	.
CASSQESALDSYEQYF	TGTGCCAGCAGCCAAGAGTCGGCATTGGACTCCTACGAGCAGTACTTC	.	TRBV4-2	TRBJ2-7	.
CASSHGTANSYEQYF	TGCGCCAGCAGCCATGGGACTGCTAACTCCTACGAGCAGTACTTC	.	TRBV10-1	TRBJ2-7	few
CASSFSPGGAGGYTF	TGTGCCAGCAGTTTTTCCCCAGGGGGTGCAGGTGGCTACACCTTC	TRBD1	TRBV28	TRBJ1-2	few
CASSYRAGGVPHEQYF	TGTGCCAGCAGTTACCGTGCGGGGGGAGTTCCCCACGAGCAGTACTTC	TRBD2	TRBV6-6	TRBJ2-7	once
CASSQDLTERDSPLHF	TGCGCCAGCAGCCAAGATTTGACGGAGAGGGATTCACCCCTCCACTTT	.	TRBV4-1	TRBJ1-6	few
CASSVAGISYEQYF	TGTGCCAGCAGCGTGGCAGGGATTTCCTACGAGCAGTACTTC	.	TRBV9	TRBJ2-7	.
CASSRQGATDTQYF	TGTGCCAGCAGCCGACAGGGGGCAACAGATACGCAGTATTTT	TRBD1	TRBV11-2	TRBJ2-3	many
CAVGGFNQPQHF	TGTGCCGTGGGGGGCTTCAATCAGCCCCAGCATTTT	.	TRBV6-5	TRBJ1-5	.
CASSSLGASSNQPQHF	TGTGCCAGCAGCTCCCTGGGGGCTTCTAGCAATCAGCCCCAGCATTTT	.	TRBV7-9	TRBJ1-5	many
CASSHPRDPPGSYGYTF	TGTGCCAGCAGCCATCCCAGGGACCCTCCAGGATCCTATGGCTACACCTTC	.	TRBV9	TRBJ1-2	.
CASSPARETEAFF	TGTGCCAGCTCACCAGCCAGGGAAACTGAAGCTTTCTTT	.	TRBV18	TRBJ1-1	.
CASSPPPASYNEQFF	TGTGCCAGCAGTCCTCCCCCTGCCTCCTACAATGAGCAGTTCTTC	.	TRBV27	TRBJ2-1	.